The 21 T cell receptor beta chains listed next were all sequenced from one sample in a study of shared clonotypes between healthy human individuals. TCRdb's table, derived via immunoSEQ multiplex PCR, lists solely in-frame clones and lacks some. The top ten clones hold around 1.4% of a sample with some 1 million clones, under 80% of them seen once. The sequenced sample was memory CD4+ T cells sorted from blood. The subset is: CD45RA-negative fraction. These receptor sequences come from a man between 18 and 35 years old in good health.

This clone was found many times. This rearrangement joins TRBV10-3 to TRBJ2-2; the D call may be TRBD1 or TRBD2 (5 bases each). This CDR3 has 12 residues. Trimming stripped 8 bases from V and 3 bases from J, with 7 bases between. Germline V gene sequence: CDR1 ENHRY, CDR2 SYGVKD. CDR3 coding DNA: TGTGCCATCCGGGGCTACACCGGGGAGCTGTTTTTT. Translated: CAIRGYTGELFF.

This clone was observed a few times. V and J are TRBV19 and TRBJ2-3, with 8 nucleotides matching TRBD2. The germline V gene has CDR1 LNHDA and CDR2 SQIVND (reference sequence). The CDR3 spans 13 residues. Trimming took 4 bases from V and 6 from J; bases not matched to a gene: 3. CDR3 residues: CASSRAGVDTQYF. CDR3 bases: TGTGCCAGTAGTAGAGCGGGAGTGGATACGCAGTATTTT.

The rearrangement joins TRBV6-6 to TRBJ1-1; D is ambiguous. V lost 7 bases and J lost 6, with 18 bases in between. CDR3 length equals 14 residues. The germline gives CDR1 MNHNY, CDR2 SVGAGI (reference sequence). The CDR3 DNA reads as TGTGCCAGCACCCAAGGGAGGGCTTCACCTGAAGCTTTCTTT. Protein sequence: CASTQGRASPEAFF.

The V call is TRBV19, the J call TRBJ1-1; tentatively, D is TRBD1 (6 bases). The germline CDR1 and CDR2 sequences are LNHDA and SQIVND (reference sequence). V gave up 5 bases and J gave up 0 bases, with 13 bases separating them. This CDR3 has 15 amino acids. CDR3 protein: CASSEQGKMNTEAFF. CDR3 nucleotides: TGTGCCAGTAGTGAACAGGGAAAAATGAACACTGAAGCTTTCTTT.

CDR3 sequence (DNA): TGTGCCAGCAGCTTGGGGATGGTCACCGGGGAGCTGTTTTTT. This translates into CASSLGMVTGELFF. The chain recombines TRBV5-6 with TRBJ2-2; D is unresolved. The germline V gene has CDR1 SGHDT and CDR2 YYEEEE. V lost 0 bases to trimming and J lost 4 bases, with 7 bases between them. The CDR3 sequence is 14 residues long.

The chain joins TRBV7-9 to TRBJ1-4; 8 bases are a match to TRBD1. The V and J ends lost 4 bases and 8 bases, in that order; junction bases with no gene match: 6. Germline CDR1 SEHNR, CDR2 FQNEAQ (reference sequence). The CDR3 is 14 residues long. The CDR3 DNA reads as TGTGCCAGCAGCTCCGGGACAGGAGTGGAAAAACTGTTTTTT. This gives the protein CASSSGTGVEKLFF.

In its sample, this clone was seen a few times. The J gene is TRBJ2-7, the V gene TRBV6-5; TRBD2 aligns across 9 bases. V lost 2 bases to trimming and J lost 2 bases; unmatched junction nucleotides: 4. This CDR3 comprises 15 residues. Germline V gives CDR1 MNHEY, CDR2 SVGAGI. CDR3 nucleotides: TGTGCCAGCAGTTACGCTAGCGGGGCAACCTACGAGCAGTACTTC. This codes for CASSYASGATYEQYF.

This sequence joins TRBV5-1 and TRBJ2-5; unclear D gene. CDR3 length equals 14 residues. Germline V gene sequence: CDR1 SGHRS, CDR2 YFSETQ. The V gene lost 1 base and the J gene lost 7 bases, with 14 bases spanning the gap. Written as DNA, the CDR3 is TGCGCCAGCAGCTTGAATTCAGGTGCCAGGACCCAGTACTTC. It codes for CASSLNSGARTQYF.

The V call is TRBV4-1, the J call TRBJ1-3; TRBD1 agrees at 7 bases. Germline V gives CDR1 MGHRA, CDR2 YSYEKL. The CDR3 is 18 residues long. V lost 1 base and J lost 3; bases outside the gene matches: 12. CDR3 DNA: TGCGCCAGCAGCCAAGGCCCCTTCGACAGGGTGGGTGGAAACACCATATATTTT. This codes for CASSQGPFDRVGGNTIYF.

V is TRBV6-1 and J is TRBJ2-1; 8 bases are a match to TRBD1. The trim removed 4 bases at V and 5 bases at J, leaving 10 bases unmatched. Germline V gives CDR1 MNHNS, CDR2 SASEGT. There are 16 residues in the CDR3. The CDR3 DNA reads as TGTGCCAGCAGTGGCCAAACCGGGACAGGTAACAATGAGCAGTTCTTC. Translated: CASSGQTGTGNNEQFF.

This clone was observed a handful of times. The genes are TRBV28 and TRBJ1-6; D possibly corresponds to TRBD1 (6 bases). With 2 bases removed from V and 8 bases from J, the gap between germline ends came to 10 bases. The CDR3 has 14 residues. Germline CDR1 reads MDHEN; CDR2 reads SYDVKM. The CDR3: CASSLGGRDSPLHF. For the CDR3, the DNA is TGTGCCAGCAGTTTAGGGGGGCGCGATTCACCCCTCCACTTT.

The chain carries TRBV10-3 and TRBJ2-3; 10 bases are shared with TRBD2. J gave up 3 bases and V 6 bases, and 15 bases lay outside the gene matches. The CDR3 has 18 residues. Germline CDR1 and CDR2: ENHRY and SYGVKD. The CDR3 spells CAIREHKQLAGATDTQYF. The CDR3 region has the DNA TGTGCCATCAGGGAACACAAACAGCTAGCGGGAGCTACAGATACGCAGTATTTT.

Note on this clone: Other nucleotide sequences from this sample produce the same CDR3. The chain joins TRBV7-2 to TRBJ2-7; D tentatively reads TRBD1 or TRBD2 (6 bases each). Germline CDR1 reads SGHTA; CDR2 reads FQGNSA. The CDR3 sequence is 13 residues long. V shed 6 bases and J shed 1 base, with 10 bases lying between them. The chain's CDR3 is CASSRGGSYEQYF. The CDR3 DNA sequence: TGTGCCAGCAGTAGAGGGGGGTCCTACGAGCAGTACTTC.

This clone was recorded once. The V and J genes are TRBV5-4 and TRBJ2-7; no definite D call. In germline, CDR1 is SGHNT, CDR2 YYREEE (reference sequence). Trimming removed 5 bases from V and 2 bases from J, with 11 bases in between. This CDR3 region has 13 residues. The CDR3 region is CASSREFPYEQYF. The CDR3 coding sequence is TGTGCCAGCAGTCGTGAGTTCCCCTACGAGCAGTACTTC.

The rearrangement uses TRBV30 and TRBJ1-3; 7 bases align to TRBD1. Germline V gives CDR1 GTSNPN, CDR2 SVGIG (reference sequence). The V segment lost 4 bases and the J segment 2 bases; nucleotides outside the gene matches: 14. This CDR3 has 17 amino acids. This CDR3 is CAWNPTNRGRPGNTIYF. The DNA for the CDR3 is TGTGCCTGGAATCCAACAAACAGGGGCCGACCTGGAAACACCATATATTTT.

This chain links TRBV10-3 with TRBJ2-7, with D unclear. V shed 0 bases and J shed 2 bases, with 11 bases lying between them. This CDR3 spans 15 amino acids. Germline CDR1 is ENHRY and CDR2 is SYGVKD. CDR3 amino acids: CAISESSVQTYEQYF. The CDR3 DNA reads as TGTGCCATCAGTGAGTCAAGCGTTCAAACCTACGAGCAGTACTTC.

CDR3 amino acids: CAWSKPGFSEAFF. CDR3 bases: TGTGCCTGGAGTAAGCCAGGGTTCTCTGAAGCTTTCTTT. The rearrangement joins TRBV30 to TRBJ1-1, with D perhaps matching TRBD1 (5 bases). Between the trimmed V and J ends, which lost 2 bases and 6 bases, there was a span of 13 bases. Germline CDR1 and CDR2: GTSNPN and SVGIG (reference sequence). There are 13 residues in the CDR3.

This sequence joins TRBV11-2 and TRBJ2-5; D remains unclear. The CDR3 loop spans 13 amino acids. Germline V lookup: CDR1 SGHAT, CDR2 FQNNGV. Trimming shortened V by 1 base and J by 3 bases, and 6 bases separated the two germline ends. CDR3 DNA sequence: TGTGCCAGCAGCTTAGCGTACGAAGAGACCCAGTACTTC. Translated, it gives CASSLAYEETQYF.

For this clone: Given a much more abundant clone one base away, this may be a read error. The chain joins TRBV7-8 to TRBJ2-7; D unresolved. Trimming took off 5 bases at V and 0 bases at J, with 2 bases between the two ends. This CDR3 has 11 residues. CDR1 is SGHVS, CDR2 FQNEAQ, per germline. Here the CDR3 reads CASSISYEQYF. CDR3 in DNA: TGTGCCAGCAGCATCTCCTACGAGCAGTACTTC.

CDR3 DNA sequence: TGTGCCAGCAGCTTAGGTTCGGGAGTTTCCTACAATGAGCAGTTCTTC. As protein: CASSLGSGVSYNEQFF. The rearrangement links TRBV7-9 to TRBJ2-1; TRBD2 is a possible D gene (6 bases). The CDR3 consists of 16 residues. Per germline, CDR1 SEHNR and CDR2 FQNEAQ (reference sequence). V was clipped by 1 base and J by 1 base, with 11 bases between them.

This sequence joins TRBV5-1 and TRBJ2-2; D not resolved. The CDR3 sequence is 15 residues long. Germline assignment: CDR1 SGHRS and CDR2 YFSETQ. The ends were cut back, 0 bases at V and 3 bases at J, with 9 bases in the middle. CDR3 region: CASSLVGGHTGELFF. The CDR3 DNA is TGCGCCAGCAGCTTGGTGGGTGGACACACCGGGGAGCTGTTTTTT.